The next 19 T cell receptor beta chains were all read from a single sample in a study of blood T cells in healthy people across ages. Next came a second PCR, run for about 7 to 12 cycles, which used a sample-barcoded 5' primer along with a J-beta primer mix. Via MiXCR, TCRdb re-called the 5' RACE reads, giving one row per CDR3 protein. The sample lists under 2,000,000 distinct CDR3 sequences, around half occurring once. The sequenced sample was blood. Receptors were obtained from a woman in her thirties or forties in good health.

This rearrangement joins TRBV4-3 to TRBJ2-5, with D perhaps assigned TRBD1 or TRBD2 (5 bases each). Trimming removed 1 base from V and 11 bases from J, with 26 bases in between. This CDR3 is 17 amino acids long. Germline loops: CDR1 LGHNA, CDR2 YSLEER. The CDR3 bases are TGCGCCAGCAGCCAAGGATTAGGGACGGGGTCCTACAATGAGCAGTACTTC. Translated: CASSQGLGTGSYNEQYF.

About this clonotype: Just one base apart from a much larger clone, this may be a read error. The genes are TRBV27 and TRBJ2-7; D unclear. CDR1 and CDR2 (germline): MNHEY, SMNVEV (reference sequence). This CDR3 contains 14 residues. The CDR3 region is CASGLGVGSREQYF. The CDR3 nucleotides are TGTGCCAGCGGTTTAGGTGTGGGGTCTCGCGAGCAGTACTTC.

V usage is TRBV4-3 and J usage is TRBJ1-2; no reliable D call. Germline CDR1 reads LGHNA; CDR2 reads YSLEER. The length of the CDR3 is 19 residues. Trimming left V 0 bases short and J 2 bases short, with 22 bases between. The CDR3, as DNA: TGCGCCAGCAGCCAAGATGGTCTGTGGCAGCCCAACCTAAACTATGGCTACACCTTC. Its protein product is CASSQDGLWQPNLNYGYTF.

This chain links TRBV5-4 with TRBJ1-1; D unclear. Germline assignment: CDR1 SGHNT and CDR2 YYREEE (reference sequence). This CDR3 comprises 15 residues. Trimming removed 1 base at V and 4 bases at J, with 14 bases between. CDR3 sequence reads: CASSLSRGRSTEAFF. DNA of the CDR3: TGTGCCAGCAGCTTGAGCCGGGGAAGGAGCACTGAAGCTTTCTTT.

The genes are TRBV20-1 and TRBJ2-7, with 12 bases matching TRBD1. The assigned J gene may be wrong: the sequence end matches TRBJ2-5 better. The V gene's germline CDR1 is DFQATT and CDR2 SNEGSKA (reference sequence). The CDR3 totals 20 residues. The CDR3: CSARGGVRDRGPKWGETQYF. For the CDR3, the DNA is TGCAGTGCTAGAGGGGGAGTGCGGGACAGGGGGCCGAAGTGGGGAGAGACCCAGTACTTC.

V is TRBV11-1 and J is TRBJ2-1; 13 nucleotides match TRBD2. The V segment lost 3 bases and the J segment 3 bases; nucleotides outside the gene matches: 17. The CDR3 is 21 amino acids. Germline lookup yields CDR1 SGHAT and CDR2 FQDESV (reference sequence). In nucleotides, the CDR3 is TGTGCCAGCAGCTTTCTCCGAGGACTAGCGGGGGCCGTAGACTACTACAATGAGCAGTTCTTC. Encoded protein: CASSFLRGLAGAVDYYNEQFF.

The chain joins TRBV6-5 to TRBJ2-7; D is unresolved. V lost 0 bases to trimming and J lost 1 base, with 7 bases between them. The CDR3 sequence is 14 residues long. Germline loops: CDR1 MNHEY, CDR2 SVGAGI. The CDR3 sequence: CASSYSTTSYEQYF. In DNA, the CDR3 is TGTGCCAGCAGTTACTCGACAACTTCCTACGAGCAGTACTTC.

This chain uses TRBV12-3 or TRBV12-4 with TRBJ2-1; 9 bases agree with TRBD1. The V gene end was trimmed by 6 bases and the J gene end by 6 bases; junction bases not matched to a gene: 9. This CDR3 region has 15 residues. CDR3 sequence (DNA): TGTGCCAGCAGCCCCATACAGGGGGCCGGCAATGAGCAGTTCTTC. This gives the protein CASSPIQGAGNEQFF.

The J gene is TRBJ2-3, the V gene TRBV28, with a possible D match to TRBD1 (7 bases). Germline CDR1 is MDHEN and CDR2 is SYDVKM. The CDR3 totals 14 residues. The V gene lost 10 bases and the J gene lost 3 bases, with 17 bases spanning the gap. CDR3 DNA: TGTGCCACCGCCGCCAGGGGGGAGACAGATACGCAGTATTTT. Its translation: CATAARGETDTQYF.

V usage is TRBV2 and J usage is TRBJ1-1; 7 bases line up with TRBD1. The CDR3 spans 15 residues. Trimming removed 5 bases from V and 4 bases from J; junction bases left unmatched: 10. Germline loops: CDR1 SNHLY, CDR2 FYNNEI. The CDR3 region has the DNA TGTGCCAGCAGTTCAAGTGTGGCAGGGGGCACTGAAGCTTTCTTT. Protein sequence: CASSSSVAGGTEAFF. Filled out from reference TRBV2 and TRBJ1-1, the complete variable domain reads EPEVTQTPSHQVTQMGQEVILRCVPISNHLYFYWYRQILGQKVEFLVSFYNNEISEKSEIFDDQFSVERPDGSNFTLKIRSTKLEDSAMYFCASSSSVAGGTEAFFGQGTRLTVV.

In this sample, this clonotype turned up a few times. The chain has TRBV5-1 and TRBJ2-1, with D perhaps TRBD1 or TRBD2 (5 bases each). CDR1 is SGHRS and CDR2 is YFSETQ in the germline V gene. CDR3 length: 16 amino acids. The ends were cut back, 4 bases at V and 2 bases at J, with 16 bases in the middle. The DNA of the CDR3 is TGCGCCAGCAGCCCAGGTGGGACCCTTACCTACAATGAGCAGTTCTTC. Translated: CASSPGGTLTYNEQFF.

Comments on this clonotype: Germline is not matched at one junction end, which may reflect a read error. The V call is TRBV4-3, the J call TRBJ2-1, with D possibly matching TRBD1 (5 bases). This CDR3 has 16 amino acids. Germline values: CDR1 LGHNA, CDR2 YSLEER. CDR3 in DNA: TGCGCCAGCAGCCAAGGACAGCTAAACTCCTACAAAGAGCAGTTCTTC. It codes for CASSQGQLNSYKEQFF.

The chain employs TRBV7-2 and TRBJ1-2; TRBD1 aligns across 7 bases. The germline CDR1 and CDR2 sequences are SGHTA and FQGNSA. The V gene end was trimmed by 7 bases and the J gene end by 4 bases; junction bases not matched to a gene: 12. The CDR3 has 15 amino acids. The DNA of the CDR3 is TGTGCCAGCACCTACTATGACAGGGTTGGCTATGGCTACACCTTC. It yields the protein CASTYYDRVGYGYTF.

This clonotype was seen a few times. Here the CDR3 reads CASSSQRYQETQYF. In DNA, the CDR3 is TGTGCCAGCAGCTCGCAGCGGTACCAAGAGACCCAGTACTTC. This rearrangement joins TRBV7-9 to TRBJ2-5; TRBD2 is a possible D gene (5 bases). V lost 4 bases to trimming and J lost 0 bases, with 9 bases between them. The CDR3 is made up of 14 amino acids. Germline assignment: CDR1 SEHNR and CDR2 FQNEAQ (reference sequence).

The chain joins TRBV13 to TRBJ2-6; D possibly corresponds to TRBD2 (5 bases). The CDR3 is made up of 20 amino acids. CDR1 is PRHDT and CDR2 is FYEKMQ in the germline V gene (reference sequence). V was clipped by 4 bases and J by 2 bases, with 24 bases between them. The DNA of the CDR3 is TGTGCCAGCAGCTCAGCGGTTCAGGACCCCCGAGGCCCTGGGGCCAACGTCCTGACTTTC. It codes for CASSSAVQDPRGPGANVLTF. The entire variable domain, with the rest obtained from reference TRBV13 and TRBJ2-6, is as follows: AAGVIQSPRHLIKEKRETATLKCYPIPRHDTVYWYQQGPGQDPQFLISFYEKMQSDKGSIPDRFSAQQFSDYHSELNMSSLELGDSALYFCASSSAVQDPRGPGANVLTFGAGSRLTVL.

The chain uses TRBV12-3 or TRBV12-4 and TRBJ2-5, with 9 bases matching TRBD1. The CDR3 loop spans 14 amino acids. The J segment lost 5 bases and the V segment lost 5 bases, leaving 6 bases of the junction unmatched. DNA of the CDR3: TGTGCCAGCAGTCTCACAGGGGGCGATGAGACCCAGTACTTC. Residues: CASSLTGGDETQYF.

This rearrangement joins TRBV7-6 to TRBJ2-3, with 16 bases identical to TRBD2. Trimming removed 5 bases from V and 6 bases from J; junction bases left unmatched: 2. The CDR3 loop spans 15 amino acids. CDR1 SGHVS and CDR2 FNYEAQ come from the germline V gene. The CDR3 DNA follows: TGTGCCAGCAGCATGGGACTAGCGGGGGGGGATACGCAGTATTTT. It is translated as CASSMGLAGGDTQYF. Filled out from reference TRBV7-6 and TRBJ2-3, the complete variable domain reads GAGVSQSPRYKVTKRGQDVALRCDPISGHVSLYWYRQALGQGPEFLTYFNYEAQQDKSGLPNDRFSAERPEGSISTLTIQRTEQRDSAMYRCASSMGLAGGDTQYFGPGTRLTVL.

The chain links TRBV9 to TRBJ2-1, with 10 bases matching TRBD1. The germline V gene encodes CDR1 SGDLS and CDR2 YYNGEE. J lost 7 bases, V lost 2 bases, and 15 bases had no gene match. The CDR3 runs to 18 residues. The CDR3, as DNA: TGTGCCAGCAGCGTGACTCCTCACCCGGGACAGGGGAATAATGAGCAGTTCTTC. It specifies CASSVTPHPGQGNNEQFF.

This clonotype appeared a few times. This rearrangement joins TRBV18 to TRBJ2-1; D remains unclear. Germline V gene data show CDR1 as KGHSH and CDR2 as LQKENI. The CDR3 contains 14 residues. The germline V and J ends were trimmed by 3 bases and 2 bases, with 8 bases remaining between them. In DNA form, the CDR3 reads TGTGCCAGCTCACCTCCTGGACCCTACAATGAGCAGTTCTTC. As protein: CASSPPGPYNEQFF.